The source of this TCR beta chain is a study of T cell changes during pregnancy in multiple sclerosis. CDR1 SGHTS and CDR2 YDEGEE come from the germline V gene. This CDR3 is built from 16 residues. V was trimmed by 0 bases and J by 2 bases, leaving 12 bases between them. The table came from immunoSEQ multiplex PCR; TCRdb's copy has only in-frame clones and leaves some out. The sample has 65,000 to 80,000 clones, 80% to 95% seen once; the top ten hold more than 0.9%. The input for sequencing was peripheral blood, taken in the first trimester of pregnancy. V and J are TRBV5-8 and TRBJ1-5; D gene ambiguous. The receptor comes from a female donor with multiple sclerosis, enrolled in a pregnancy study. Here the CDR3 reads CASSLGANSGNQPQHF. The CDR3 DNA reads TGTGCCAGCAGCTTGGGGGCAAACAGTGGCAATCAGCCCCAGCATTTT.